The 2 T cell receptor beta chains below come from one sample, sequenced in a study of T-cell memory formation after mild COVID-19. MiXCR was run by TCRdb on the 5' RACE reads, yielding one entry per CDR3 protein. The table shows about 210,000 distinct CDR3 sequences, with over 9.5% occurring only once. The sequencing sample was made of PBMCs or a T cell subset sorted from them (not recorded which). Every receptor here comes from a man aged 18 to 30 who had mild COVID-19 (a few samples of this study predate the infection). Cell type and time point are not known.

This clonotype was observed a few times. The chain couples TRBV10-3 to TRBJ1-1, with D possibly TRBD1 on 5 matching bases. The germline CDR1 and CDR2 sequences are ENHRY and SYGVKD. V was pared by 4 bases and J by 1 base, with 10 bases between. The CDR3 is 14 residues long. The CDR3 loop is CAISGQLENTEAFF. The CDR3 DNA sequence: TGTGCCATCAGTGGACAGCTTGAGAACACTGAAGCTTTCTTT.

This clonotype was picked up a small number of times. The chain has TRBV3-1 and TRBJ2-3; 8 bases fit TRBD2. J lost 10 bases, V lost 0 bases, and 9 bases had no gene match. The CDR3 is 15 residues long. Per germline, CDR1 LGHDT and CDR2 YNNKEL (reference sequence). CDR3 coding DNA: TGTGCCAGCAGCCAAGAGGGACTAGGTTCTCCAGCGCAGTATTTT. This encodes CASSQEGLGSPAQYF.